Listed here are 24 T cell receptor beta chains from one sample, sequenced in a study of shared clonotypes between healthy human individuals (dated by TCRdb to the early 2020s). CD8 naive samples consisted of CD45RO-negative cells that were positively selected for CCR7, yielding a CD45RA+CCR7+ population without TemRA cells. The library came from the immunoSEQ multiplex PCR assay. This is the immuneACCESS table as TCRdb keeps it, with only in-frame sequences that have V and J called. A part of the clones is gone; compared with another copy, unresolved V genes explain less than half, and the rest is unexplained. Within this sample are millions of clones, with about 94% of them counted one time only. The leading ten clones occupy about 1.1% of the sample. The source material was naive CD8+ T cells sorted from blood. The cell subset or site label, as the study defines it: CD45RA+CCR7+. Every receptor here comes from a man younger than 35 in good health.

V is TRBV6-5 and J is TRBJ2-7; D is possibly TRBD1 (5 bases). V gave up 2 bases and J gave up 0 bases, with 8 bases separating them. From germline, CDR1 is MNHEY and CDR2 SVGAGI. The CDR3 totals 14 residues. CDR3 DNA: TGTGCCAGCAGTTACGTCAGGGACTCCTACGAGCAGTACTTC. It translates to CASSYVRDSYEQYF.

In its sample, this clone was seen once. The rearrangement joins TRBV4-3 to TRBJ2-5, with 13 bases that match TRBD2. Germline trimming cut 2 bases from V and 5 bases from J; bases unmatched to any gene: 14. The CDR3 totals 19 residues. Germline CDR1 LGHNA, CDR2 YSLEER. The CDR3 nucleotides are TGCGCCAGCAGCCAAAACCATCCATGGACTAGCGGGAGAAGGGAGACCCAGTACTTC. It translates to CASSQNHPWTSGRRETQYF.

The chain combines TRBV5-4 with TRBJ2-1; possibly TRBD1 or TRBD2 for D (6 bases each). V dropped 1 base and J dropped 8 bases, with 16 bases sitting between them. From germline, CDR1 is SGHNT and CDR2 YYREEE (reference sequence). The CDR3 is 15 residues long. The CDR3 DNA reads TGTGCCAGCAGCTTGAGGGGGGACAAATCGTATGAGCAGTTCTTC. Its protein is CASSLRGDKSYEQFF. The full variable domain, with the rest looked up from reference TRBV5-4 and TRBJ2-1, is ETGVTQSPTHLIKTRGQQVTLRCSSQSGHNTVSWYQQALGQGPQFIFQYYREEENGRGNFPPRFSGLQFPNYSSELNVNALELDDSALYLCASSLRGDKSYEQFFGPGTRLTVL.

The rearrangement joins TRBV27 to TRBJ1-2; 7 bases are a match to TRBD1. V shed 5 bases and J 2 bases; nucleotides not matched to a gene: 8. The CDR3 is 15 amino acids. Germline V gene lookup returns CDR1 MNHEY and CDR2 SMNVEV (reference sequence). The CDR3 protein is CASSPYQTGNYGYTF. The DNA of the CDR3 is TGTGCCAGCAGTCCGTATCAGACAGGGAACTATGGCTACACCTTC.

The chain links TRBV7-2 to TRBJ2-7; unclear D gene. Germline CDR1 SGHTA, CDR2 FQGNSA. The CDR3 sequence is 13 residues long. Trimming removed 5 bases at V and 1 base at J, with 9 bases between. The CDR3 region is CASSHRESYEQYF. For the CDR3, the DNA is TGTGCCAGCAGCCATCGCGAGTCCTACGAGCAGTACTTC.

This clone was observed once. The J gene is TRBJ2-1, the V gene TRBV27, with 8 bases lining up with TRBD1. V lost 3 bases and J lost 9; bases outside the gene matches: 7. This CDR3 comprises 14 residues. The germline CDR1 and CDR2 sequences are MNHEY and SMNVEV (reference sequence). Here the CDR3 reads CASSFQGALSEQFF. The DNA of the CDR3 is TGTGCCAGCAGTTTCCAGGGGGCGCTTAGTGAGCAGTTCTTC.

This clone was seen once. The same CDR3 also results from other DNA sequences found in this sample. The chain employs TRBV27 and TRBJ2-5; D is perhaps TRBD2 (6 bases). Germline CDR1 and CDR2: MNHEY and SMNVEV (reference sequence). This CDR3 is built from 14 residues. V was trimmed by 1 base and J by 2 bases, leaving 8 bases between them. The CDR3: CASSLLGRQETQYF. CDR3 nucleotides: TGTGCCAGCAGTTTATTAGGGAGGCAAGAGACCCAGTACTTC.

The chain combines TRBV18 with TRBJ1-6; TRBD1 agrees at 8 bases. Trimming took 7 bases from V and 0 from J; bases not matched to a gene: 11. CDR3 length: 18 residues. CDR1 is KGHSH and CDR2 is LQKENI in the germline V gene. Here the CDR3 DNA reads TGTGCCAGCTTGTACAGGGGGGACCAGAGCTCCTATAATTCACCCCTCCACTTT. Translating gives CASLYRGDQSSYNSPLHF.

This clone appeared a single time. The rearrangement joins TRBV30 to TRBJ2-3, with D possibly matching TRBD1 (5 bases). V gave up 0 bases and J gave up 2 bases, with 9 bases separating them. Germline CDR1 GTSNPN, CDR2 SVGIG (reference sequence). The CDR3 contains 14 residues. In DNA, the CDR3 is TGTGCCTGGAGTGTGGGGCTCAACACAGATACGCAGTATTTT. Translated, it gives CAWSVGLNTDTQYF.

CDR3 loop: CASSLTGSGQPQHF. The CDR3 DNA reads as TGTGCCAGCAGTCTTACCGGCAGCGGTCAGCCCCAGCATTTT. The V and J genes are TRBV6-6 and TRBJ1-5; D uncertain. Germline loops: CDR1 MNHNY, CDR2 SVGAGI (reference sequence). CDR3 length: 14 residues. Trimming shortened V by 5 bases and J by 6 bases, and 14 bases separated the two germline ends.

This sequence joins TRBV7-3 and TRBJ2-3; 10 positions match TRBD2. The CDR3 is 15 residues long. Germline assignment: CDR1 SGHTA and CDR2 FQGTGA. V lost 5 bases and J lost 6; bases outside the gene matches: 8. This CDR3 reads CASSTGTSVGDTQYF. CDR3 DNA sequence: TGTGCCAGCAGCACAGGGACTAGCGTGGGTGATACGCAGTATTTT.

The chain couples TRBV6-1 to TRBJ1-2, with D unclear. Looked up from germline, CDR1 is MNHNS and CDR2 is SASEGT. The V and J ends lost 6 bases and 5 bases respectively, with 10 bases between them. CDR3 size: 12 residues. CDR3 residues: CASSPQGYGYTF. The DNA of the CDR3 is TGTGCCAGCAGCCCACAAGGTTATGGCTACACCTTC.

V is TRBV2 and J is TRBJ2-3; 8 bases agree with TRBD2. The trim removed 2 bases at V and 1 base at J, leaving 2 bases unmatched. CDR1 and CDR2 (germline): SNHLY, FYNNEI. The CDR3 extends over 15 amino acids. CDR3 protein: CASSEPRGGTDTQYF. For the CDR3, the DNA is TGTGCCAGCAGTGAACCGCGGGGGGGCACAGATACGCAGTATTTT.

Written as DNA, the CDR3 is TGTGCCAGCAGTGAAGGTAGCGGGAGCTACAATGAGCAGTTCTTC. This gives the protein CASSEGSGSYNEQFF. The chain couples TRBV2 to TRBJ2-1, with TRBD2 matching 9 bases. The V segment lost 1 base and the J segment 3 bases; nucleotides outside the gene matches: 1. Germline V gene sequence: CDR1 SNHLY, CDR2 FYNNEI. CDR3 length: 15 amino acids.

The chain links TRBV2 to TRBJ2-1; D possibly corresponds to TRBD1 (5 bases). Germline V gene data show CDR1 as SNHLY and CDR2 as FYNNEI. V was cut by 10 bases and J by 8 bases, with 24 bases left in between. The CDR3 consists of 15 residues. CDR3 in DNA: TGTGCCATCCTTCCTAGGCCATACACAGGCGATGAGCAGTTCTTC. It yields the protein CAILPRPYTGDEQFF.

Comment on this clone: The same CDR3 arises from other DNA sequences in this sample as well. The gene calls are TRBV6-5 and TRBJ1-2; 7 positions match TRBD1. Germline assignment: CDR1 MNHEY and CDR2 SVGAGI. The trim removed 6 bases at V and 6 bases at J, leaving 7 bases unmatched. This CDR3 is built from 13 residues. The DNA for the CDR3 is TGTGCCAGCAGCTACCGGACAGGAGATGGCTACACCTTC. Its protein is CASSYRTGDGYTF.

The gene calls are TRBV27 and TRBJ2-3; 7 bases align to TRBD2. The CDR3 loop spans 16 amino acids. J lost 13 bases, V lost 4 bases, and 20 bases had no gene match. Germline V gene sequence: CDR1 MNHEY, CDR2 SMNVEV (reference sequence). CDR3 region: CASSSPWTRLRDGEYF. The DNA for the CDR3 is TGTGCCAGCAGTTCACCCTGGACTAGGCTTAGGGACGGGGAGTATTTT.

This rearrangement joins TRBV6-6 to TRBJ1-4; D gene ambiguous. This CDR3 has 16 amino acids. Germline CDR1 reads MNHNY; CDR2 reads SVGAGI (reference sequence). V gave up 5 bases and J gave up 0 bases, with 13 bases separating them. CDR3 sequence reads: CASSDYDIATNEKLFF. CDR3 sequence (DNA): TGTGCCAGCAGTGACTATGACATTGCAACTAATGAAAAACTGTTTTTT.

This chain joins TRBV2 and TRBJ2-3; 10 bases agree with TRBD2. The germline V gene encodes CDR1 SNHLY and CDR2 FYNNEI. J was trimmed by 3 bases and V by 7 bases; bases with no gene match: 7. This CDR3 is 15 amino acids long. This CDR3 reads CASKTGTSVTDTQYF. For the CDR3, the DNA is TGTGCCAGCAAGACCGGGACTAGCGTTACAGATACGCAGTATTTT.

The chain couples TRBV30 to TRBJ1-2; TRBD1 aligns across 7 bases. The CDR3 has 14 amino acids. CDR1 is GTSNPN, CDR2 SVGIG, per germline (reference sequence). Trimming removed 1 base from V and 7 bases from J; junction bases left unmatched: 9. CDR3 in DNA: TGTGCCTGGAGTGCCTACAGGGGAGCGGGTGGCTACACCTTC. This encodes CAWSAYRGAGGYTF.

The chain employs TRBV11-2 and TRBJ1-6; D may be TRBD1 (6 bases). The ends were cut back, 0 bases at V and 0 bases at J, with 9 bases in the middle. In germline, CDR1 is SGHAT, CDR2 FQNNGV. The CDR3 length is 17 residues. CDR3 nucleotides: TGTGCCAGCAGCTTAGAAACAGGGAGCTCCTATAATTCACCCCTCCACTTT. Translation: CASSLETGSSYNSPLHF.

The CDR3 DNA follows: TGTGCCAGCAGCCCCGGGACAGTGAACACTGAAGCTTTCTTT. This translates into CASSPGTVNTEAFF. V is TRBV5-8 and J is TRBJ1-1; 7 nucleotides align to TRBD1. V shed 4 bases and J 0 bases; nucleotides not matched to a gene: 3. Germline V lookup: CDR1 SGHTS, CDR2 YDEGEE. The CDR3 has 14 residues.

V is TRBV5-4 and J is TRBJ2-7; D is perhaps TRBD1 or TRBD2 (6 bases each). Trimming cost V 0 bases and J 2 bases, with 12 bases left between them. The CDR3 covers 15 residues. Germline-derived CDR1 and CDR2 are SGHNT and YYREEE (reference sequence). CDR3 protein: CASSLAQGGTYEQYF. The CDR3 region has the DNA TGTGCCAGCAGCTTGGCACAGGGAGGCACCTACGAGCAGTACTTC.

V and J are TRBV6-1 and TRBJ1-2; D is undetermined. The ends were cut back, 6 bases at V and 8 bases at J, with 7 bases in the middle. The CDR3 runs to 10 residues. Germline CDR1 and CDR2: MNHNS and SASEGT. The CDR3 here is CASRAAGYTF. CDR3 nucleotides: TGTGCCAGCAGGGCGGCCGGCTACACCTTC.